This is a list of T cell receptor beta chains from one sample in a study of long-term antiretroviral therapy in people with HIV. This table comes from immunoSEQ multiplex PCR, and its TCRdb copy is limited to in-frame clones, with some not included. The sample contains just under 30,000 clones, 70% to 90% of which appear only once. The sequenced sample was unsorted PBMCs, obtained approximately 5 years before starting antiretroviral therapy. The receptors shown here come from a man aged 50 to 59 with HIV. Each CDR3 is given with its conserved first and last residue. The order of the fields is V gene, clone size, CDR3 length, D gene, J gene, CDR3 protein, CDR3 DNA. A D gene is named only where the DNA matches it firmly. Size values are once, few and many counts, or a class for expanded clones, and some rows have none.

V gene: TRBV7-3
clone size: NA
CDR3 length: 14
D gene: NA
J gene: TRBJ1-6
CDR3 protein: CASSLMADNSPLHF
CDR3 DNA: TGTGCCAGCAGCTTAATGGCAGATAATTCACCCCTCCACTTT

V gene: TRBV6-5
clone size: NA
CDR3 length: 15
D gene: TRBD2
J gene: TRBJ2-3
CDR3 protein: CASSQLAGSTDTQYF
CDR3 DNA: TGTGCCAGCAGTCAACTAGCGGGAAGCACAGATACGCAGTATTTT

V gene: TRBV5-6
clone size: NA
CDR3 length: 14
D gene: NA
J gene: TRBJ1-4
CDR3 protein: CASSLTAGVEKLFF
CDR3 DNA: TGTGCCAGCAGCTTGACAGCAGGCGTTGAAAAACTGTTTTTT

V gene: TRBV7-9
clone size: NA
CDR3 length: 11
D gene: NA
J gene: TRBJ1-1
CDR3 protein: CASSSVSEAFF
CDR3 DNA: TGTGCCAGCAGTTCCGTCAGTGAAGCTTTCTTT

V gene: TRBV30
clone size: NA
CDR3 length: 14
D gene: NA
J gene: TRBJ2-1
CDR3 protein: CAWSDGSSYNEQFF
CDR3 DNA: TGTGCCTGGAGTGACGGGAGTTCCTACAATGAGCAGTTCTTC

V gene: TRBV6-5
clone size: NA
CDR3 length: 15
D gene: NA
J gene: TRBJ1-4
CDR3 protein: CASSSGIVANEKLFF
CDR3 DNA: TGTGCCAGCAGCTCCGGGATTGTTGCTAATGAAAAACTGTTTTTT

V gene: TRBV2
clone size: NA
CDR3 length: 13
D gene: NA
J gene: TRBJ2-3
CDR3 protein: CASIANPTDTQYF
CDR3 DNA: TGTGCCAGCATCGCGAACCCCACAGATACGCAGTATTTT

V gene: TRBV19
clone size: NA
CDR3 length: 11
D gene: NA
J gene: TRBJ1-1
CDR3 protein: CASLRWTEAFF
CDR3 DNA: TGTGCCAGTCTTCGTTGGACTGAAGCTTTCTTT

V gene: TRBV28
clone size: NA
CDR3 length: 15
D gene: TRBD1
J gene: TRBJ2-5
CDR3 protein: CASSQPGQTEETQYF
CDR3 DNA: TGTGCCAGCAGCCAACCGGGACAGACTGAAGAGACCCAGTACTTC

V gene: TRBV19
clone size: once
CDR3 length: 15
D gene: TRBD1
J gene: TRBJ2-7
CDR3 protein: CASTRTGQGSNEQYF
CDR3 DNA: TGTGCCAGTACCCGGACGGGACAGGGTTCCAACGAGCAGTACTTC

V gene: TRBV30
clone size: NA
CDR3 length: 17
D gene: NA
J gene: TRBJ1-1
CDR3 protein: CAWRGGDKQGIHTEAFF
CDR3 DNA: TGTGCCTGGAGGGGGGGGGATAAACAGGGAATACACACTGAAGCTTTCTTT

V gene: TRBV28
clone size: NA
CDR3 length: 15
D gene: NA
J gene: TRBJ1-4
CDR3 protein: CASSFEAATNEKLFF
CDR3 DNA: TGTGCCAGCAGTTTCGAGGCAGCAACTAATGAAAAACTGTTTTTT

V gene: TRBV28
clone size: NA
CDR3 length: 13
D gene: NA
J gene: TRBJ2-2
CDR3 protein: CASSLRVTGELFF
CDR3 DNA: TGTGCCAGCAGTTTACGGGTTACGGGGGAGCTGTTTTTT

V gene: TRBV5-1
clone size: NA
CDR3 length: 18
D gene: NA
J gene: TRBJ1-2
CDR3 protein: CASSWASRGSRFNYGYTF
CDR3 DNA: TGCGCCAGCAGCTGGGCCAGTCGGGGGAGCCGATTCAACTATGGCTACACCTTC

V gene: TRBV7-8
clone size: NA
CDR3 length: 16
D gene: TRBD1
J gene: TRBJ2-7
CDR3 protein: CASRLVPGQGAYEQYF
CDR3 DNA: TGTGCCAGCAGACTAGTCCCGGGACAGGGGGCCTACGAGCAGTACTTC

V gene: TRBV6-5
clone size: NA
CDR3 length: 16
D gene: NA
J gene: TRBJ2-2
CDR3 protein: CASSYWRGSGTGELFF
CDR3 DNA: TGTGCCAGCAGTTATTGGCGGGGCTCGGGGACCGGGGAGCTGTTTTTT

V gene: TRBV5-4
clone size: NA
CDR3 length: 14
D gene: NA
J gene: TRBJ1-2
CDR3 protein: CASSLAPGAGGYTF
CDR3 DNA: TGTGCCAGCAGCTTGGCGCCCGGGGCTGGGGGCTACACCTTC

V gene: TRBV27
clone size: NA
CDR3 length: 13
D gene: NA
J gene: TRBJ2-2
CDR3 protein: CASSLSPPGELFF
CDR3 DNA: TGTGCCAGCAGTTTATCCCCACCCGGGGAGCTGTTTTTT

V gene: TRBV28
clone size: NA
CDR3 length: 12
D gene: NA
J gene: TRBJ2-1
CDR3 protein: CASRQGYNEQFF
CDR3 DNA: TGTGCCAGCAGACAGGGATACAATGAGCAGTTCTTC

V gene: TRBV18
clone size: NA
CDR3 length: 14
D gene: NA
J gene: TRBJ1-5
CDR3 protein: CASSQAGSDQPQHF
CDR3 DNA: TGTGCCAGCTCACAGGCAGGTAGCGATCAGCCCCAGCATTTT

V gene: TRBV7-7
clone size: NA
CDR3 length: 20
D gene: TRBD1
J gene: TRBJ2-5
CDR3 protein: CASSLARRDRGRLEKETQYF
CDR3 DNA: TGTGCCAGCAGCTTAGCGCGGCGGGACAGGGGACGACTAGAGAAAGAGACCCAGTACTTC

V gene: TRBV28
clone size: few
CDR3 length: 14
D gene: TRBD1
J gene: TRBJ1-2
CDR3 protein: CASSSGGADYGYTF
CDR3 DNA: TGTGCCAGCAGTTCAGGGGGCGCGGACTATGGCTACACCTTC

V gene: TRBV7-2
clone size: NA
CDR3 length: 13
D gene: NA
J gene: TRBJ1-2
CDR3 protein: CASRGRGDYGYTF
CDR3 DNA: TGTGCCAGCAGGGGCAGGGGAGACTATGGCTACACCTTC

V gene: TRBV2
clone size: few
CDR3 length: 13
D gene: NA
J gene: TRBJ1-1
CDR3 protein: CASSTQGNTEAFF
CDR3 DNA: TGTGCCAGCAGCACACAGGGGAACACTGAAGCTTTCTTT

V gene: TRBV6-1
clone size: NA
CDR3 length: 11
D gene: NA
J gene: TRBJ2-7
CDR3 protein: CASSGGTGGYF
CDR3 DNA: TGTGCCAGCAGTGGGGGAACCGGGGGGTACTTC

V gene: TRBV7-2
clone size: NA
CDR3 length: 12
D gene: NA
J gene: TRBJ1-5
CDR3 protein: CASRLGNQPQHF
CDR3 DNA: TGTGCCAGCAGGTTAGGGAATCAGCCCCAGCATTTT

V gene: TRBV5-5
clone size: NA
CDR3 length: 15
D gene: TRBD1
J gene: TRBJ2-7
CDR3 protein: CASSSGQGDSYEQYF
CDR3 DNA: TGTGCCAGCAGCTCCGGACAGGGGGACTCCTACGAGCAGTACTTC

V gene: TRBV28
clone size: NA
CDR3 length: 14
D gene: NA
J gene: TRBJ1-3
CDR3 protein: CASSPTLSGNTIYF
CDR3 DNA: TGTGCCAGCAGCCCCACCTTATCTGGAAACACCATATATTTT

V gene: TRBV2
clone size: NA
CDR3 length: 13
D gene: NA
J gene: TRBJ1-1
CDR3 protein: CASSELTQTEAFF
CDR3 DNA: TGTGCCAGCAGTGAACTTACCCAAACTGAAGCTTTCTTT

V gene: TRBV9
clone size: NA
CDR3 length: 16
D gene: NA
J gene: TRBJ2-5
CDR3 protein: CASSLGASAWEETQYF
CDR3 DNA: TGTGCCAGCAGCTTAGGGGCTAGCGCATGGGAGGAGACCCAGTACTTC

V gene: TRBV30
clone size: NA
CDR3 length: 15
D gene: TRBD1
J gene: TRBJ1-2
CDR3 protein: CAWSPLDRDYYGYTF
CDR3 DNA: TGTGCCTGGAGTCCACTCGACAGGGACTACTATGGCTACACCTTC

V gene: TRBV9
clone size: NA
CDR3 length: 14
D gene: NA
J gene: TRBJ1-2
CDR3 protein: CASSPQSQNYGYTF
CDR3 DNA: TGTGCCAGCAGCCCCCAGTCACAGAACTATGGCTACACCTTC

V gene: TRBV19
clone size: NA
CDR3 length: 13
D gene: TRBD1
J gene: TRBJ2-2
CDR3 protein: CASRVGQAGELFF
CDR3 DNA: TGTGCCAGTAGAGTGGGACAGGCCGGGGAGCTGTTTTTT

V gene: TRBV6-1
clone size: NA
CDR3 length: 15
D gene: TRBD1
J gene: TRBJ2-3
CDR3 protein: CASSRDRRTGDTQYF
CDR3 DNA: TGTGCCAGCAGCCGAGACCGACGGACAGGGGATACGCAGTATTTT

V gene: TRBV9
clone size: NA
CDR3 length: 15
D gene: TRBD1
J gene: TRBJ2-2
CDR3 protein: CASSVTGANTGELFF
CDR3 DNA: TGTGCCAGCAGCGTTACAGGGGCCAACACCGGGGAGCTGTTTTTT

V gene: TRBV5-4
clone size: NA
CDR3 length: 15
D gene: TRBD2
J gene: TRBJ2-1
CDR3 protein: CASSLASSGRDEQFF
CDR3 DNA: TGTGCCAGCAGCTTGGCATCTAGCGGGAGGGATGAGCAGTTCTTC

V gene: TRBV11-2
clone size: NA
CDR3 length: 17
D gene: NA
J gene: TRBJ2-7
CDR3 protein: CASSFEAGVNSIYEQYF
CDR3 DNA: TGTGCCAGCAGCTTCGAGGCAGGGGTCAACTCGATCTACGAGCAGTACTTC

V gene: TRBV5-1
clone size: NA
CDR3 length: 15
D gene: NA
J gene: TRBJ2-1
CDR3 protein: CASSPLGTSYNEQFF
CDR3 DNA: TGCGCCAGCAGCCCCCTAGGGACAAGTTACAATGAGCAGTTCTTC

V gene: TRBV7-3
clone size: few
CDR3 length: 19
D gene: TRBD2
J gene: TRBJ2-6
CDR3 protein: CASSALTSGRARGANVLTF
CDR3 DNA: TGTGCCAGCAGCGCTCTGACTAGCGGGAGGGCGAGAGGGGCCAACGTCCTGACTTTC

V gene: TRBV19
clone size: NA
CDR3 length: 16
D gene: NA
J gene: TRBJ1-6
CDR3 protein: CASSIAGTGLGSPLHF
CDR3 DNA: TGTGCCAGTAGTATAGCGGGCACAGGGTTAGGATCACCCCTCCACTTT

V gene: TRBV5-1
clone size: NA
CDR3 length: 14
D gene: NA
J gene: TRBJ1-4
CDR3 protein: CASSFGGTNEKLFF
CDR3 DNA: TGCGCCAGCAGCTTCGGGGGGACTAATGAAAAACTGTTTTTT